The 28 T cell receptor beta chains presented below share a single source sample, sequenced in a study of cytomegalovirus exposure and HLA in healthy donors. PCR amplification relied on 60 Vbeta primers (plus 13 Jbeta primers). The assay was immunoSEQ multiplex PCR, and TCRdb's table has in-frame clones only and misses some. The data show about 180,000 clones, around 74% seen once. The sample comprised PBMCs. The receptors shown here come from a female donor in good health and CMV-seronegative.

The chain has TRBV30 and TRBJ2-1, with TRBD2 identical over 13 bases. The CDR3 contains 15 residues. Losses at the gene ends were 5 bases for V and 8 bases for J; bases not matched to a gene: 9. Germline V lookup: CDR1 GTSNPN, CDR2 SVGIG (reference sequence). CDR3 region: CAWPLLAGGLDEQFF. The CDR3 DNA reads as TGTGCCTGGCCCTTACTAGCGGGAGGGCTTGATGAGCAGTTCTTC.

The V and J genes are TRBV7-3 and TRBJ1-6; the match to TRBD1 covers 7 bases. The CDR3 spans 13 residues. Germline CDR1 SGHTA, CDR2 FQGTGA. The ends lost 5 bases at V and 7 bases at J; junction bases unmatched: 2. CDR3 sequence reads: CASSPGQNSPLHF. Here the CDR3 DNA reads TGTGCCAGCAGCCCGGGACAGAATTCACCCCTCCACTTT.

CDR3 amino acids: CASSWGQGSYGYTF. DNA of the CDR3: TGTGCCAGCAGCTGGGGACAGGGCAGCTATGGCTACACCTTC. The V gene is TRBV5-4, the J gene TRBJ1-2; 9 nucleotides line up with TRBD1. Trimming removed 3 bases from V and 4 bases from J; junction bases left unmatched: 4. In germline, CDR1 is SGHNT, CDR2 YYREEE (reference sequence). The CDR3 totals 14 residues. The full variable domain, completed using reference TRBV5-4 and TRBJ1-2, is ETGVTQSPTHLIKTRGQQVTLRCSSQSGHNTVSWYQQALGQGPQFIFQYYREEENGRGNFPPRFSGLQFPNYSSELNVNALELDDSALYLCASSWGQGSYGYTFGSGTRLTVV.

The chain links TRBV7-9 to TRBJ2-5, with 10 bases that match TRBD2. The CDR3 covers 16 residues. The junction had 7 bases not matched to a gene; V was cut back by 2 bases and J by 4 bases. CDR1 is SEHNR, CDR2 FQNEAQ, per germline (reference sequence). CDR3 in amino acids: CASSLRAGGPSETQYF. The DNA of the CDR3 is TGTGCCAGCAGCTTAAGAGCGGGAGGGCCCTCAGAGACCCAGTACTTC.

J is TRBJ1-5 and V is TRBV7-6; D might be TRBD1 (5 bases). The CDR3 consists of 15 residues. Germline CDR1 SGHVS, CDR2 FNYEAQ. The V gene lost 3 bases and the J gene lost 5 bases, with 14 bases spanning the gap. The CDR3 reads CASSLWSGGDQPQHF. The DNA of the CDR3 is TGTGCCAGCAGCTTGTGGAGCGGGGGGGATCAGCCCCAGCATTTT. The full variable domain, with the rest looked up from reference TRBV7-6 and TRBJ1-5, is GAGVSQSPRYKVTKRGQDVALRCDPISGHVSLYWYRQALGQGPEFLTYFNYEAQQDKSGLPNDRFSAERPEGSISTLTIQRTEQRDSAMYRCASSLWSGGDQPQHFGDGTRLSIL.

V is TRBV19 and J is TRBJ2-1, with TRBD2 as a possible D gene (7 bases). Germline V gene data show CDR1 as LNHDA and CDR2 as SQIVND (reference sequence). This CDR3 spans 16 amino acids. The V gene lost 0 bases and the J gene lost 6 bases, with 15 bases spanning the gap. The CDR3 region is CASSIEGGRLGNEQFF. As DNA, the CDR3 is TGTGCCAGTAGTATAGAGGGGGGGCGCCTAGGCAATGAGCAGTTCTTC.

V gene TRBV30 combines with J gene TRBJ1-1, with D possibly being TRBD1 (5 bases). This CDR3 is built from 16 residues. V lost 2 bases, J lost 6 bases, and 22 bases lay in between. Germline values: CDR1 GTSNPN, CDR2 SVGIG (reference sequence). The CDR3 region has the DNA TGTGCCTGGAGTAACAGGAGGGCGGCTACTAGCGCTGAAGCTTTCTTT. The encoded protein is CAWSNRRAATSAEAFF.

The gene calls are TRBV13 and TRBJ2-3; 12 nucleotides line up with TRBD2. This CDR3 has 20 amino acids. The V gene end was trimmed by 5 bases and the J gene end by 3 bases; junction bases not matched to a gene: 18. Germline V lookup: CDR1 PRHDT, CDR2 FYEKMQ (reference sequence). For the CDR3, the DNA is TGTGCCAGCAGCACCCAAGGGCTAGCGGGAGGGCCACGGGGAACAGATACGCAGTATTTT. Its protein is CASSTQGLAGGPRGTDTQYF.

The V call is TRBV2, the J call TRBJ1-1, with D perhaps matching TRBD1 (6 bases). Germline CDR1 reads SNHLY; CDR2 reads FYNNEI. CDR3 length equals 15 residues. Trimming removed 8 bases from V and 2 bases from J, with 18 bases in between. CDR3 sequence reads: CASSVGGALNTEAFF. The CDR3 DNA reads TGTGCCAGCTCGGTGGGGGGGGCGTTAAACACTGAAGCTTTCTTT.

The chain recombines TRBV4-3 with TRBJ2-3; 10 bases line up with TRBD2. The CDR3 is 15 amino acids. Germline-derived CDR1 and CDR2 are LGHNA and YSLEER. V lost 1 base, J lost 6 bases, and 4 bases stayed unmatched. This CDR3 reads CASSQALAGVDTQYF. As DNA, the CDR3 is TGCGCCAGCAGCCAAGCTCTAGCGGGGGTGGATACGCAGTATTTT.

This clone was seen a single time. CDR3 in DNA: TGTGCCAGCAGCCCTAATAACATTCAGTACTTC. It translates to CASSPNNIQYF. This sequence joins TRBV16 and TRBJ2-4; D is ambiguous. This CDR3 is built from 11 residues. Trimming took 4 bases from V and 7 from J, leaving 5 bases between them. Looked up from germline, CDR1 is KGHSY and CDR2 is FQNENV.

The V call is TRBV6-1, the J call TRBJ1-5; the D gene is possibly TRBD1 (6 bases). The CDR3 consists of 15 residues. V dropped 2 bases and J dropped 9 bases, with 17 bases sitting between them. CDR1 and CDR2 (germline): MNHNS, SASEGT. This CDR3 is CASSELGARGAPQHF. CDR3 coding DNA: TGTGCCAGCAGTGAACTGGGGGCTAGAGGGGCGCCCCAGCATTTT.

The J gene is TRBJ2-2, the V gene TRBV11-3; D might be TRBD2 (5 bases). The V gene's germline CDR1 is SGHNT and CDR2 YENEEA. V was clipped by 4 bases and J by 6 bases, with 12 bases between them. The CDR3 sequence is 14 residues long. The CDR3 nucleotides are TGTGCCAGCAGCTCCACTAGGGCAGCCGGGGAGCTGTTTTTT. It is translated as CASSSTRAAGELFF.

The DNA of the CDR3 is TGTGCCAGCAGCTTAGGAACACATTCGAACACCGGGGAGCTGTTTTTT. Translating it yields CASSLGTHSNTGELFF. The chain combines TRBV7-2 with TRBJ2-2, with D uncertain. Trimming removed 1 base from V and 0 bases from J, with 9 bases in between. Germline V CDR1 and CDR2: SGHTA, FQGNSA. The CDR3 is 16 amino acids.

The V and J genes are TRBV5-1 and TRBJ2-3; 14 bases are a match to TRBD2. V lost 6 bases to trimming and J lost 8 bases; unmatched junction nucleotides: 14. The CDR3 is 17 residues long. CDR1 and CDR2 (germline): SGHRS, YFSETQ. CDR3 bases: TGCGCCAGCAATTATACCGGGACTAGCGGGAGTCGGGTTACGCAGTATTTT. Protein sequence: CASNYTGTSGSRVTQYF.

The DNA of the CDR3 is TGTGCCAGCAGGGAGGGAACGCGGGAGACCCAGTACTTC. Its translation is CASREGTRETQYF. The rearrangement links TRBV11-2 to TRBJ2-5, with TRBD2 as a possible D gene (6 bases). V lost 6 bases, J lost 5 bases, and 13 bases lay in between. The germline V gene encodes CDR1 SGHAT and CDR2 FQNNGV. The CDR3 spans 13 residues.

V usage is TRBV2 and J usage is TRBJ1-5; 10 bases are shared with TRBD1. The germline V gene has CDR1 SNHLY and CDR2 FYNNEI. CDR3 length equals 15 residues. J gave up 3 bases and V 10 bases, and 9 bases lay outside the gene matches. CDR3 sequence reads: CATNGQGGPNQPQHF. CDR3 DNA sequence: TGTGCCACTAATGGACAGGGGGGTCCCAATCAGCCCCAGCATTTT.

The V and J genes are TRBV18 and TRBJ1-1; possibly TRBD1 for D (6 bases). The CDR3 has 19 amino acids. Between the trimmed V and J ends, which lost 5 bases and 5 bases, there was a span of 30 bases. Germline CDR1 is KGHSH and CDR2 is LQKENI. Written as DNA, the CDR3 is TGTGCCAGCTCATCTCGGGCCGCAGGGGCATTAAGAAGGGGGACTGAAGCTTTCTTT. Protein product: CASSSRAAGALRRGTEAFF.

The genes are TRBV30 and TRBJ1-2; D gene ambiguous. V lost 3 bases and J lost 2, with 10 bases in between. Germline V lookup: CDR1 GTSNPN, CDR2 SVGIG (reference sequence). The CDR3 has 13 amino acids. CDR3 in amino acids: CAWSPLQNYGYTF. The CDR3 DNA sequence: TGTGCCTGGAGCCCCCTACAGAACTATGGCTACACCTTC. The full variable domain, rest sourced from reference TRBV30 and TRBJ1-2, is SQTIHQWPATLVQPVGSPLSLECTVEGTSNPNLYWYRQAAGRGLQLLFYSVGIGQISSEVPQNLSASRPQDRQFILSSKKLLLSDSGFYLCAWSPLQNYGYTFGSGTRLTVV.

DNA of the CDR3: TGTGCCAGCAGCTTAGGGCTAGCGGGTGAGCAGTTCTTC. Its protein product is CASSLGLAGEQFF. V usage is TRBV7-2 and J usage is TRBJ2-1; TRBD2 agrees at 8 bases. Germline V CDR1 and CDR2: SGHTA, FQGNSA. This CDR3 region has 13 residues. The ends lost 1 base at V and 9 bases at J; junction bases unmatched: 2.

This clone was picked up one time. The chain joins TRBV11-2 to TRBJ2-1; D not certain. Germline values: CDR1 SGHAT, CDR2 FQNNGV. This CDR3 is built from 14 residues. The V and J ends lost 1 base and 3 bases respectively, with 7 bases between them. This CDR3 is CASSLGRSYNEQFF. For the CDR3, the DNA is TGTGCCAGCAGCTTAGGACGGAGCTACAATGAGCAGTTCTTC.

V gene TRBV27 combines with J gene TRBJ1-5; 8 positions match TRBD1. Germline V CDR1 and CDR2: MNHEY, SMNVEV (reference sequence). The CDR3 is made up of 15 amino acids. Trimming at V came to 4 bases and at J to 3 bases, leaving 5 bases not matched to a gene. CDR3 sequence reads: CASSSTGANNQPQHF. The DNA for the CDR3 is TGTGCCAGCAGTTCGACAGGGGCTAACAATCAGCCCCAGCATTTT.

The rearrangement joins TRBV21-1 to TRBJ2-7; whether TRBD2, the table's D call, matches the DNA was not checked. TRBV21-1 is recorded as a pseudogene. The CDR3 extends over 14 amino acids. The CDR3 protein is CASTQETSPYEQYF. The CDR3 coding sequence is TGTGCCAGCACCCAAGAGACTTCCCCCTACGAGCAGTACTTC.

V and J are TRBV10-3 and TRBJ2-5, with TRBD2 identical over 11 bases. Germline assignment: CDR1 ENHRY and CDR2 SYGVKD. The trim removed 10 bases at V and 4 bases at J, leaving 14 bases unmatched. The CDR3 covers 16 residues. The CDR3 bases are TGTGCCACCAAGGGGACTAGCGGCTTCGGGGGAGAGACCCAGTACTTC. Translated: CATKGTSGFGGETQYF.

The chain uses TRBV7-2 and TRBJ2-1, with unresolved D. V was clipped by 1 base and J by 9 bases, with 10 bases between them. CDR3 length: 13 amino acids. Germline V lookup: CDR1 SGHTA, CDR2 FQGNSA. CDR3 sequence: CASSLVPGGEQFF. For the CDR3, the DNA is TGTGCCAGCAGCTTAGTACCCGGCGGTGAGCAGTTCTTC.

The chain joins TRBV4-1 to TRBJ2-1, with 13 positions matching TRBD2. Germline CDR1 and CDR2: MGHRA and YSYEKL. V lost 1 base, J lost 6 bases, and 9 bases stayed unmatched. CDR3 length: 18 amino acids. This CDR3 reads CASSQVSTSGRLSNEQFF. The DNA of the CDR3 is TGCGCCAGCAGCCAAGTTTCGACTAGCGGGAGGCTGAGCAATGAGCAGTTCTTC.

This clone was seen only a few times. CDR3 sequence reads: CSGGGIFGELFF. As DNA, the CDR3 is TGCAGCGGTGGGGGGATATTCGGGGAGCTGTTTTTT. The chain links TRBV29-1 to TRBJ2-2; D may be TRBD2 (6 bases). Germline assignment: CDR1 SQVTM and CDR2 ANQGSEA. Trimming removed 7 bases at V and 7 bases at J, with 13 bases between. This CDR3 has 12 residues.

As for this clone: At the DNA level, this CDR3 is encoded by other sequences in the same sample as well. The J gene is TRBJ1-5, the V gene TRBV30; D not certain. CDR1 is GTSNPN, CDR2 SVGIG, per germline (reference sequence). The CDR3 runs to 11 residues. V dropped 0 bases and J dropped 9 bases, with 6 bases sitting between them. The CDR3 here is CAWSVGGPQHF. The CDR3 nucleotides are TGTGCCTGGAGTGTGGGAGGGCCCCAGCATTTT. Based on the CDR3 plus reference TRBV30 and TRBJ1-5, the full variable domain is SQTIHQWPATLVQPVGSPLSLECTVEGTSNPNLYWYRQAAGRGLQLLFYSVGIGQISSEVPQNLSASRPQDRQFILSSKKLLLSDSGFYLCAWSVGGPQHFGDGTRLSIL.